The 22 T cell receptor beta chains in this list originate from one sample, sequenced in a study of blood T cell repertoires in COVID-19. Clones were sequenced by immunoSEQ multiplex PCR, and TCRdb holds only the in-frame ones, with some missing. The repertoire holds about 220,000 clones, with approximately 78% as singletons. Material for sequencing was peripheral blood. All receptors derive from a woman in her sixties or seventies with COVID-19, enrolled during active disease.

The V and J genes are TRBV19 and TRBJ2-5; D is possibly TRBD1 (6 bases). Germline values: CDR1 LNHDA, CDR2 SQIVND (reference sequence). Deletions cut 10 bases from V and 5 bases from J, with 23 bases between. The CDR3 covers 15 residues. This chain's CDR3 is CATQRQDDISETQYF. The CDR3 DNA sequence: TGTGCCACCCAGAGACAGGATGATATTTCCGAGACCCAGTACTTC. The variable domain in full, completed from reference TRBV19 and TRBJ2-5, reads DGGITQSPKYLFRKEGQNVTLSCEQNLNHDAMYWYRQDPGQGLRLIYYSQIVNDFQKGDIAEGYSVSREKKESFPLTVTSAQKNPTAFYLCATQRQDDISETQYFGPGTRLLVL.

This clone was observed a single time. The chain combines TRBV10-3 with TRBJ2-3; tentatively, D is TRBD2 (7 bases). The V and J ends lost 10 bases and 0 bases respectively, with 17 bases between them. The CDR3 is 15 amino acids. Germline CDR1 is ENHRY and CDR2 is SYGVKD. The CDR3 DNA reads as TGTGCCACCGGAACGGGGGGCCTAAGCACAGATACGCAGTATTTT. Translated: CATGTGGLSTDTQYF.

V usage is TRBV28 and J usage is TRBJ1-6; the D is unclear. This CDR3 contains 15 residues. CDR1 and CDR2 (germline): MDHEN, SYDVKM. Trimming shortened V by 2 bases and J by 7 bases, and 12 bases separated the two germline ends. CDR3 in DNA: TGTGCCAGCAGTTTACATGAATTTGGCAATTCACCCCTCCACTTT. This gives the protein CASSLHEFGNSPLHF.

V and J are TRBV28 and TRBJ1-1, with 8 positions matching TRBD1. Trimming took 2 bases from V and 10 from J; bases not matched to a gene: 6. This CDR3 contains 13 residues. Germline V gives CDR1 MDHEN, CDR2 SYDVKM. CDR3 sequence: CASSLRTGRRAFF. DNA for the CDR3: TGTGCCAGCAGTTTAAGGACAGGGAGAAGAGCTTTCTTT.

The V call is TRBV29-1, the J call TRBJ2-1; the D gene is possibly TRBD2 (5 bases). The CDR3 length is 12 residues. Germline loops: CDR1 SQVTM, CDR2 ANQGSEA. The V end was cut by 8 bases, the J end by 7 bases, with 15 bases between. CDR3 nucleotides: TGCAGCTCAGCGAGGGCCAGTAATGAGCAGTTCTTC. Translated: CSSARASNEQFF.

This rearrangement joins TRBV27 to TRBJ2-7, with TRBD1 matching 9 bases. The germline CDR1 and CDR2 sequences are MNHEY and SMNVEV (reference sequence). V was pared by 5 bases and J by 0 bases, with 8 bases of the junction left unmatched. The CDR3 runs to 16 residues. The CDR3 nucleotides read TGTGCCAGCAGTCCTAGACAGGGGGAGGGCTCCTACGAGCAGTACTTC. Encoded protein: CASSPRQGEGSYEQYF.

The genes are TRBV29-1 and TRBJ1-2, with TRBD1 identical over 10 bases. The CDR3 is made up of 14 amino acids. CDR1 is SQVTM and CDR2 is ANQGSEA in the germline V gene. V lost 7 bases and J lost 8; bases outside the gene matches: 13. Here the CDR3 reads CSAPGTGVKRGYTF. CDR3 sequence (DNA): TGCAGCGCCCCCGGGACAGGGGTTAAGAGGGGCTACACCTTC.

V is TRBV7-6 and J is TRBJ2-1; 12 bases match TRBD2. V was pared by 3 bases and J by 6 bases, with 6 bases of the junction left unmatched. This CDR3 region has 16 residues. Germline V CDR1 and CDR2: SGHVS, FNYEAQ. In DNA, the CDR3 is TGTGCCAGCAGCTTTATCCCTAGCGGGGGGGGCAATGAGCAGTTCTTC. It translates to CASSFIPSGGGNEQFF.

The genes are TRBV6-5 and TRBJ1-2, with 7 bases that match TRBD1. Unmatched junction bases numbered 8, after V lost 6 bases and J lost 7 bases. Germline-derived CDR1 and CDR2 are MNHEY and SVGAGI. The CDR3 extends over 13 amino acids. In nucleotides, the CDR3 is TGTGCCAGCAGGGCACCCTACAGGGGTGGCTACACCTTC. This codes for CASRAPYRGGYTF.

A word on this clone: The identical CDR3 is also encoded by other nucleotide sequences in the sample. The rearrangement joins TRBV28 to TRBJ2-7; TRBD1 aligns across 10 bases. After removal of 6 bases from V and 2 bases from J, the junction contained 10 bases not matched to a gene. Germline lookup yields CDR1 MDHEN and CDR2 SYDVKM. CDR3 length: 16 residues. As DNA, the CDR3 is TGTGCCAGCAGCCCATCCGGGACAGGGGATACCTACGAGCAGTACTTC. It encodes CASSPSGTGDTYEQYF.

V usage is TRBV28 and J usage is TRBJ1-1; possibly TRBD1 for D (6 bases). CDR1 is MDHEN and CDR2 is SYDVKM in the germline V gene. This CDR3 has 10 amino acids. V lost 6 bases and J 10 bases, leaving 9 bases between the germline ends. The CDR3 DNA reads TGTGCCAGCAGCCGAGGGGGAGCTTTCTTT. It codes for CASSRGGAFF.

This clone was picked up a small number of times. V is TRBV5-5 and J is TRBJ2-7; the D is unclear. Germline-derived CDR1 and CDR2 are SGHKS and YYEKEE (reference sequence). The V end was cut by 0 bases, the J end by 3 bases, with 4 bases between. The CDR3 contains 12 residues. CDR3 in amino acids: CASSLVSYEQYF. The CDR3 coding sequence is TGTGCCAGCAGCTTGGTCAGCTACGAGCAGTACTTC.

This chain joins TRBV10-1 and TRBJ2-7, with 9 nucleotides matching TRBD2. The CDR3 runs 19 residues. V shed 6 bases, J shed 1 base, and the junction held 19 bases outside the gene matches. Germline values: CDR1 WNHNN, CDR2 SYGVQD (reference sequence). CDR3 sequence (DNA): TGCGCCAGCAGGACTGGTCCGCGGGAGGGCCCGACGACTTCCTACGAGCAGTACTTC. Its translation: CASRTGPREGPTTSYEQYF.

V gene TRBV5-6 combines with J gene TRBJ1-3; 7 bases agree with TRBD1. Germline V gene sequence: CDR1 SGHDT, CDR2 YYEEEE. Losses at the gene ends were 3 bases for V and 2 bases for J; bases not matched to a gene: 2. The CDR3 contains 14 residues. As DNA, the CDR3 is TGTGCCAGCAGCTCGGGACAGACTGGAAACACCATATATTTT. Its protein is CASSSGQTGNTIYF. The full variable domain, rest sourced from reference TRBV5-6 and TRBJ1-3, is DAGVTQSPTHLIKTRGQQVTLRCSPKSGHDTVSWYQQALGQGPQFIFQYYEEEERQRGNFPDRFSGHQFPNYSSELNVNALLLGDSALYLCASSSGQTGNTIYFGEGSWLTVV.

This chain connects TRBV14 to TRBJ1-1; unclear D gene. This CDR3 region has 13 residues. Germline CDR1 is SGHDN and CDR2 is FVKESK. V lost 1 base and J 3 bases, leaving 6 bases between the germline ends. The DNA for the CDR3 is TGTGCCAGCAGCCAAGTCGGAGACACTGAAGCTTTCTTT. This encodes CASSQVGDTEAFF.

This chain uses TRBV18 with TRBJ2-7, with D maybe TRBD2 (6 bases). The CDR3 consists of 13 residues. Germline V gives CDR1 KGHSH, CDR2 LQKENI. Trimming pared 3 bases from V and 2 bases from J, leaving 8 bases between. The CDR3 region is CASSPGLAYEQYF. For the CDR3, the DNA is TGTGCCAGCTCACCGGGACTCGCCTACGAGCAGTACTTC.

The chain has TRBV2 and TRBJ1-5, with D possibly being TRBD1 (5 bases). The V gene's germline CDR1 is SNHLY and CDR2 FYNNEI. The CDR3 covers 14 residues. The V end lost 6 bases, the J end lost 9 bases, and 18 bases lay between the germline ends. CDR3 loop: CASRIKTQGGPQHF. CDR3 sequence (DNA): TGTGCCAGCAGAATTAAAACCCAGGGAGGGCCCCAGCATTTT. Supplemented by reference TRBV2 and TRBJ1-5, the full variable domain reads EPEVTQTPSHQVTQMGQEVILRCVPISNHLYFYWYRQILGQKVEFLVSFYNNEISEKSEIFDDQFSVERPDGSNFTLKIRSTKLEDSAMYFCASRIKTQGGPQHFGDGTRLSIL.

The genes are TRBV19 and TRBJ2-5, with a tentative D call TRBD1 (6 bases). Per germline, CDR1 LNHDA and CDR2 SQIVND (reference sequence). The V gene lost 2 bases and the J gene lost 7 bases, with 11 bases spanning the gap. This CDR3 spans 13 amino acids. The CDR3 sequence is CASSINRVTTQYF. The CDR3 DNA follows: TGTGCCAGTAGTATAAACAGGGTAACGACCCAGTACTTC.

V gene TRBV12-3 or TRBV12-4 combines with J gene TRBJ1-4; D unresolved. With 3 bases removed from V and 4 bases from J, the gap between germline ends came to 6 bases. The CDR3 totals 13 residues. The CDR3 DNA is TGTGCCAGCAGTTTTTCAGGTAATGAAAAACTGTTTTTT. As protein: CASSFSGNEKLFF.

This chain connects TRBV3-1 (or the pseudogene TRBV3-2) to TRBJ1-1; no clear D gene. The V end lost 1 base, the J end lost 1 base, and 7 bases lay between the germline ends. Germline assignment: CDR1 LGHDT and CDR2 YNNKEL (reference sequence). The CDR3 totals 14 residues. CDR3 residues: CASSQVAGNTEAFF. The CDR3 bases are TGTGCCAGCAGCCAAGTTGCGGGGAACACTGAAGCTTTCTTT.

The chain combines TRBV29-1 with TRBJ1-1; D not certain. Between the trimmed V and J ends, which lost 4 bases and 2 bases, there was a span of 11 bases. CDR3 length: 13 residues. CDR1 and CDR2 (germline): SQVTM, ANQGSEA. Written as DNA, the CDR3 is TGCAGCGTTGCGTTCAGACTAAACACTGAAGCTTTCTTT. Amino acids: CSVAFRLNTEAFF.

V and J are TRBV29-1 and TRBJ2-3; 7 bases match TRBD1. The V and J ends lost 7 bases and 2 bases, in that order; junction bases with no gene match: 3. The CDR3 totals 12 residues. Germline V gene lookup returns CDR1 SQVTM and CDR2 ANQGSEA. In DNA form, the CDR3 reads TGCAGCGGGGGGACAGCCACAGATACGCAGTATTTT. Translation gives CSGGTATDTQYF.